The rows below give T cell receptor beta chains drawn from one sample of a study of naive and memory T cell subsets. TCRdb redid the calling of the UMI-ligation and nested PCR reads with MiXCR, one entry per CDR3 protein. In the table there are 99,000 or so distinct CDR3 sequences, around 13% of which are singletons. What was sequenced was naive CD8+ T cells from blood. The receptors originated from a human donor in good health. The CDR3 runs from the conserved cysteine through the conserved F or W. The D gene is left open where the match is weak. Size is omitted from some rows. Given values are once, few, many or a class for expanded clones.

CDR3 | DNA | size | J | D | V
CASSPTRQGRTGELFF | TGTGCCAGCAGCCCAACCCGACAGGGACGCACCGGGGAGCTGTTTTTT | NA | TRBJ2-2 | TRBD1 | TRBV6-6
CASSGLAGAGGDEQYF | TGTGCCAGCAGTGGACTAGCGGGGGCCGGCGGCGACGAGCAGTACTTC | many | TRBJ2-7 | TRBD2 | TRBV27
CASSLLSDSGNTIYF | TGTGCCAGCAGCTTACTTTCAGACTCTGGAAACACCATATATTTT | many | TRBJ1-3 | NA | TRBV7-9
CASSQDPQGASPLHF | TGCGCCAGCAGCCAAGATCCCCAGGGGGCTTCACCCCTCCACTTT | few | TRBJ1-6 | TRBD1 | TRBV4-3
CSARGRDNYGYTF | TGCAGTGCTAGAGGACGGGACAACTATGGCTACACCTTC | few | TRBJ1-2 | NA | TRBV20-1
CASSIGAGYGYTF | TGTGCCAGTAGTATAGGGGCGGGATATGGCTACACCTTC | NA | TRBJ1-2 | NA | TRBV19
CSARGGSTEAFF | TGCAGTGCTAGGGGTGGTAGCACTGAAGCTTTCTTT | NA | TRBJ1-1 | NA | TRBV20-1
CASSHGQGNYGYTF | TGTGCCAGCAGTCACGGCCAGGGGAACTATGGCTACACCTTC | many | TRBJ1-2 | NA | TRBV13
CASSLGTGSNQPQHF | TGTGCCAGCAGTCTGGGGACAGGTAGCAATCAGCCCCAGCATTTT | NA | TRBJ1-5 | TRBD1 | TRBV12-3/TRBV12-4
CASGRGEQYF | TGTGCCAGCGGGAGAGGCGAGCAGTACTTC | NA | TRBJ2-7 | NA | TRBV5-6
CASSGYRTGDGYTF | TGTGCCAGCAGTGGGTACAGGACAGGAGATGGCTACACCTTC | NA | TRBJ1-2 | TRBD1 | TRBV25-1
CASRRMTGSTYNEQFF | TGTGCCAGCAGAAGAATGACAGGGTCGACCTACAATGAGCAGTTCTTC | few | TRBJ2-1 | TRBD1 | TRBV11-2
CASSSAGTGYGYTF | TGTGCCAGCAGCTCGGCCGGGACAGGGTATGGCTACACCTTC | NA | TRBJ1-2 | TRBD1 | TRBV5-5
CASSATRSTDTQYF | TGTGCCAGCAGCGCTACCCGATCCACAGATACGCAGTATTTT | few | TRBJ2-3 | NA | TRBV7-8
CSARGTLGQGLFYEQYF | TGCAGTGCTCGAGGGACGCTTGGACAGGGTTTATTCTACGAGCAGTACTTC | NA | TRBJ2-7 | TRBD1 | TRBV20-1
CASSQDVTHTQYF | TGCGCCAGCAGCCAAGATGTGACACATACGCAGTATTTT | few | TRBJ2-3 | NA | TRBV4-1
CATSREGRYYEQYF | TGTGCCACCAGCAGAGAGGGCAGATACTACGAGCAGTACTTC | once | TRBJ2-7 | NA | TRBV15
CAISDVSPQGSSYEQYF | TGTGCCATCAGTGACGTATCCCCACAGGGTAGCTCCTACGAGCAGTACTTC | NA | TRBJ2-7 | NA | TRBV10-3
CSARDLGQGGNEQFF | TGCAGTGCTAGGGATTTGGGGCAAGGGGGGAATGAGCAGTTCTTC | few | TRBJ2-1 | NA | TRBV20-1
CASRFALAGSTDTQYF | TGTGCCAGCAGGTTCGCCCTAGCGGGATCCACAGATACGCAGTATTTT | NA | TRBJ2-3 | TRBD2 | TRBV12-3/TRBV12-4
CSVHHNGEETQYF | TGCAGCGTACACCATAACGGTGAAGAGACCCAGTACTTC | many | TRBJ2-5 | NA | TRBV29-1
CASSTQSGPYYNEQFF | TGTGCCAGCAGCACGCAGTCGGGCCCCTACTACAATGAGCAGTTCTTC | NA | TRBJ2-1 | NA | TRBV7-3
CASSLDSLANYGYTF | TGCGCCAGCAGCTTGGACTCCCTAGCTAACTATGGCTACACCTTC | NA | TRBJ1-2 | NA | TRBV5-1
CASSQDQDTDTQYF | TGCGCCAGCAGCCAAGATCAGGATACCGATACGCAGTATTTT | many | TRBJ2-3 | NA | TRBV4-3
CSVPYSGYVHVNYEQYF | TGCAGCGTTCCGTATTCAGGGTATGTCCACGTTAACTACGAGCAGTACTTC | many | TRBJ2-7 | NA | TRBV29-1
CASIGASGWYNEQFF | TGTGCCAGCATTGGGGCTAGCGGGTGGTACAATGAGCAGTTCTTC | NA | TRBJ2-1 | TRBD2 | TRBV6-5
CSARDGEGAKQYF | TGCAGTGCTAGAGATGGGGAGGGGGCTAAGCAGTACTTC | many | TRBJ2-7 | NA | TRBV20-1
CASSPTGAGGGQPQHF | TGTGCCAGCAGTCCGACTGGGGCAGGGGGCGGTCAGCCCCAGCATTTT | NA | TRBJ1-5 | TRBD1 | TRBV6-2/TRBV6-3
CASSLIGLDEKLFF | TGTGCCAGCAGCTTAATCGGGCTTGATGAAAAACTGTTTTTT | few | TRBJ1-4 | NA | TRBV7-9
CATREVPGHTIYF | TGTGCCACCAGAGAAGTACCGGGCCACACCATATATTTT | many | TRBJ1-3 | NA | TRBV15
CSARTPSTGLGYEQYF | TGCAGTGCTAGAACCCCTTCCACCGGGTTAGGCTACGAGCAGTACTTC | few | TRBJ2-7 | NA | TRBV20-1
CASSYSGVDSPLHF | TGTGCCAGCAGTTATTCAGGGGTTGACTCACCCCTCCACTTT | NA | TRBJ1-6 | NA | TRBV6-6
CSARNATNYGYTF | TGCAGTGCTAGAAACGCCACTAACTATGGCTACACCTTC | many | TRBJ1-2 | NA | TRBV20-1
CASSIEFSRVYGYTF | TGTGCCAGTAGTATCGAGTTCTCCAGGGTCTATGGCTACACCTTC | few | TRBJ1-2 | NA | TRBV19
CSARALGGSYNEQFF | TGCAGTGCTAGAGCTTTGGGAGGCTCCTACAATGAGCAGTTCTTC | many | TRBJ2-1 | NA | TRBV20-1
CASSLAADYEQYF | TGTGCCAGCAGTTTAGCGGCGGACTACGAGCAGTACTTC | few | TRBJ2-7 | NA | TRBV12-3/TRBV12-4
CASSYGGAEAFF | TGTGCCAGCAGCTATGGTGGGGCTGAAGCTTTCTTT | many | TRBJ1-1 | NA | TRBV7-9
CASSISGQGSYEQYF | TGTGCCAGTAGTATATCCGGACAGGGATCCTACGAGCAGTACTTC | few | TRBJ2-7 | TRBD1 | TRBV19
CASSWGQAFF | TGTGCCAGCAGCTGGGGCCAAGCTTTCTTT | NA | TRBJ1-1 | NA | TRBV2
CASSLVASVNEQFF | TGTGCCAGCAGTTTAGTCGCTAGCGTCAATGAGCAGTTCTTC | many | TRBJ2-1 | NA | TRBV12-3/TRBV12-4
CASSVGGNPYNEQFF | TGTGCCAGCAGCGTAGGTGGGAACCCCTACAATGAGCAGTTCTTC | NA | TRBJ2-1 | NA | TRBV9
CASSVGQGVYGYTF | TGTGCCAGCAGTGTGGGACAGGGGGTCTATGGCTACACCTTC | NA | TRBJ1-2 | TRBD1 | TRBV25-1
CASSSPGDSPLHF | TGTGCCAGCAGTTCCCCTGGCGATTCACCCCTCCACTTT | few | TRBJ1-6 | NA | TRBV27
CSARAALTGELFF | TGCAGTGCTAGGGCGGCGCTCACCGGGGAGCTGTTTTTT | NA | TRBJ2-2 | NA | TRBV20-1
CASSLVEDPPYNEQFF | TGTGCCAGCAGCTTAGTTGAGGATCCCCCCTACAATGAGCAGTTCTTC | many | TRBJ2-1 | NA | TRBV7-6